What follows describes a single T cell receptor (beta chain). The data stem from a study of blood T cell repertoires in COVID-19. Study summary: Some COVID-19 samples were acute and others convalescent; all came from the United States, Italy and Spain.

Sequencing was performed with immunoSEQ multiplex PCR; in TCRdb, only in-frame clones are kept and a portion is missing. The data contain about 300,000 clones, 88% of them singletons. This CDR3 spans 14 amino acids. The germline V gene encodes CDR1 SNHLY and CDR2 FYNNEI. Trimming removed 3 bases at V and 1 base at J, with 9 bases between. The J gene is TRBJ2-5, the V gene TRBV2; no clear D gene. This TCR came from a woman aged 25 to 39 who had recovered from COVID-19. Material: peripheral blood. The CDR3 nucleotides read TGTGCCAGCAGTGACTGGGTAGCCCAAGAGACCCAGTACTTC. Amino acid sequence: CASSDWVAQETQYF.